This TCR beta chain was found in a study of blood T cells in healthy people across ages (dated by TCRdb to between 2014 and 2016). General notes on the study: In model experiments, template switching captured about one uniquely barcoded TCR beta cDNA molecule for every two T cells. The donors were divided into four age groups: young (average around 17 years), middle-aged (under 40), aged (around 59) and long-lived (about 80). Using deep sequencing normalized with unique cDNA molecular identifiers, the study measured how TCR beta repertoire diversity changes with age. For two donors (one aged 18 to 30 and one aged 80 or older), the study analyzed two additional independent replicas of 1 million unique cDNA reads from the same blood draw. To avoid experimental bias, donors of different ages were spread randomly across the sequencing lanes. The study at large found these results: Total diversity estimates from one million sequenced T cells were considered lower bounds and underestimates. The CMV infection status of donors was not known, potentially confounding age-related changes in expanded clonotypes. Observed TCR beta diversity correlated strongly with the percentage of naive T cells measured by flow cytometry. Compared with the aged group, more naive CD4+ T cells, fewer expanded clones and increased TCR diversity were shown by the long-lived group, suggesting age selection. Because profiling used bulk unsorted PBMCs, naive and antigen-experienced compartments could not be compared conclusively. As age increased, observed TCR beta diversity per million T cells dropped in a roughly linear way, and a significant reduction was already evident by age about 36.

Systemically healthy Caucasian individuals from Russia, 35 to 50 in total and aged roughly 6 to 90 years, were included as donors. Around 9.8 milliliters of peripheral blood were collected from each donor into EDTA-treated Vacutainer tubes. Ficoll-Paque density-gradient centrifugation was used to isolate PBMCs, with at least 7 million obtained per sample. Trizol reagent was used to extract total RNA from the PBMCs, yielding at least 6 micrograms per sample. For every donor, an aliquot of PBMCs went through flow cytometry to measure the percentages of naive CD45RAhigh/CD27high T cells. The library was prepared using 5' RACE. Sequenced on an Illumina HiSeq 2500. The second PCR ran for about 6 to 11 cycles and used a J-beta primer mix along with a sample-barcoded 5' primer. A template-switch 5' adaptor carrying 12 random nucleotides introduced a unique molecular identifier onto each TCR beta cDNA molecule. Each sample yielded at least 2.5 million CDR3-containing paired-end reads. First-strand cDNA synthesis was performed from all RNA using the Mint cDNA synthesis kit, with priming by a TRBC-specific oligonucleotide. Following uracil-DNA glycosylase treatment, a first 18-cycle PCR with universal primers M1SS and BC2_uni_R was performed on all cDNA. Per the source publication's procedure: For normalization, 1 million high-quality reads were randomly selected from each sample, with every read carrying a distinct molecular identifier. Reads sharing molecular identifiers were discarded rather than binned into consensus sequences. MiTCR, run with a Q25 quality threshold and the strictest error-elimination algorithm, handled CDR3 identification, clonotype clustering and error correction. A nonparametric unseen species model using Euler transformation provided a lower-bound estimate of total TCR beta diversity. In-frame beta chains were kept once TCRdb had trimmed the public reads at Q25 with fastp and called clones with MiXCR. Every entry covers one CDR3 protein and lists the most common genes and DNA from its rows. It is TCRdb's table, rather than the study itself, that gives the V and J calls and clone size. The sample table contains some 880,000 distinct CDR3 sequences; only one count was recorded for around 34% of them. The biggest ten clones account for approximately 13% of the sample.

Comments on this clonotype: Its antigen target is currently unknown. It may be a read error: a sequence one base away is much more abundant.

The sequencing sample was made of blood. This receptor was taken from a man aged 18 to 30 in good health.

The DNA reads as follows: TGCAGTGCTAGAGATCCCCGCAGCTCCTACAATGAGCAGTACTTC. The encoded protein is CSARDPRSSYNEQYF. The chain was built from TRBV20-1 and TRBJ2-1, with the D gene uncertain. The last part of the DNA fits TRBJ2-7 better; the J call may be wrong. The CDR3 sequence holds 15 residues, the cysteine and phenylalanine included. Just CDR3 DNA is preserved here, 45 bases in frame from base 1. CDR1 and CDR2 are read off the germline V gene (reference sequence) as DFQATT and SNEGSKA.